This T cell receptor beta chain was retrieved from a study of T cells in Graves' hyperthyroidism and ophthalmopathy. The CDR3 regions of TCR beta were amplified from RNA transcripts. A first-round RT-PCR of the TCR CDR3 used the HTBI primer set. Each CDR3 protein gets one entry after TCRdb re-called the multiplex PCR reads with MiXCR. The data show 550,000 to 600,000 distinct CDR3 sequences, over 15% seen once. Stable disease denoted Graves' hyperthyroidism without ophthalmopathy progression within 18 months. CDR3 length equals 15 residues. Germline CDR1 reads SGHDT; CDR2 reads YYEEEE. V was clipped by 0 bases and J by 5 bases, with 11 bases between them.

This clonotype was obtained from a woman between 18 and 30 years old with Graves' hyperthyroidism. Sequencing was carried out using blood. The genes are TRBV5-6 and TRBJ2-2; perhaps TRBD2 as D (6 bases). CDR3 loop: CASSLGLAGTGELFF. As DNA, the CDR3 is TGTGCCAGCAGCTTGGGACTCGCGGGGACCGGGGAGCTGTTTTTT. Looking up the rest from reference TRBV5-6 and TRBJ2-2 gives the full variable domain: DAGVTQSPTHLIKTRGQQVTLRCSPKSGHDTVSWYQQALGQGPQFIFQYYEEEERQRGNFPDRFSGHQFPNYSSELNVNALLLGDSALYLCASSLGLAGTGELFFGEGSRLTVL.